This passage covers 2 T cell receptor beta chains from one sample sequenced in a study of regulatory T cells in long-lasting Graves disease. Time point meaning: persistent/refractory GD, antithyroid drugs over 5 years with positive TRAb. The authors made the TCR library using RNA they extracted from PBMCs. CDR3 regions were amplified by Arm-PCR using iRepertoire HTBI primers to build TCR beta libraries. TCRdb fed the multiplex PCR reads into MiXCR, producing one record per CDR3 protein. This table holds over 650,000 distinct CDR3 sequences, around 30% found once. This material consisted of peripheral blood mononuclear cells (PBMCs), taken when the disease was refractory, from a patient treated with antithyroid drugs. These receptors came from a female donor with Graves disease.

This sequence joins TRBV27 and TRBJ2-2; D gene uncertain. This CDR3 comprises 14 residues. Germline CDR1 and CDR2: MNHEY and SMNVEV (reference sequence). Trimming left V 5 bases short and J 7 bases short, with 14 bases between. The CDR3 bases are TGTGCCAGCAGTCCGAACGTGGGTATCGGGGAGCTGTTTTTT. This sequence encodes CASSPNVGIGELFF.

This clonotype was picked up a small number of times. An end of the junction differs from the germline gene, which may be a read error. The chain combines TRBV6-1 with TRBJ2-7; TRBD1 agrees at 9 bases. There are 11 residues in the CDR3. Looked up from germline, CDR1 is MNHNS and CDR2 is SASEGT. CDR3 residues: CASTMDRGMFF. The CDR3 DNA sequence: TGTGCCAGCACCATGGACAGGGGCATGTTCTTC.